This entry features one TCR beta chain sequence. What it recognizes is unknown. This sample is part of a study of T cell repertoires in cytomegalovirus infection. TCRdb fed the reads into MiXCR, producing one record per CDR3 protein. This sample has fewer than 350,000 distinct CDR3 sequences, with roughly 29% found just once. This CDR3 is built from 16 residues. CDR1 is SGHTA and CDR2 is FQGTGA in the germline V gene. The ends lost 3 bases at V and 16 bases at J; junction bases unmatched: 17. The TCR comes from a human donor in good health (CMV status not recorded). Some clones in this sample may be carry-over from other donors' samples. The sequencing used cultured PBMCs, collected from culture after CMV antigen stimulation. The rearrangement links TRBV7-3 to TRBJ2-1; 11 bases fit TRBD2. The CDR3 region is CASSFSLTSGINRLFF. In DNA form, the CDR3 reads TGTGCCAGCAGCTTCTCTTTGACTAGCGGGATCAACCGACTTTTCTTC.